Listed here are 24 T cell receptor beta chains from one sample, sequenced in a study of identical twins. MiXCR, applied by TCRdb to the 5' RACE reads, yields one record per CDR3 protein. Here the sample spans around 370,000 distinct CDR3 sequences, roughly 9% being singletons. The sequenced sample consisted of naive T cells sorted from blood. The receptor set was obtained from a woman aged 45-60 years in good health.

This clonotype was found a few times. CDR3 loop: CASRTGGASNEQFF. In nucleotides, the CDR3 is TGTGCCAGCAGAACAGGGGGCGCGAGCAATGAGCAGTTCTTC. The chain employs TRBV6-5 and TRBJ2-1, with TRBD1 identical over 9 bases. CDR1 and CDR2 from the germline V gene are MNHEY and SVGAGI. V shed 6 bases, J shed 6 bases, and the junction held 6 bases outside the gene matches. The CDR3 spans 14 residues.

Ten or more counts support this clonotype. The chain is built from TRBV4-1 and TRBJ2-2; 9 nucleotides match TRBD1. Germline values: CDR1 MGHRA, CDR2 YSYEKL. Losses at the gene ends were 6 bases for V and 5 bases for J; bases not matched to a gene: 7. The CDR3 runs to 15 residues. CDR3 protein: CASRLETGGTGELFF. In DNA, the CDR3 is TGCGCCAGCAGGCTCGAGACAGGGGGAACCGGGGAGCTGTTTTTT.

The rearrangement links TRBV5-1 to TRBJ2-5; a weak D match, TRBD1 (5 bases). Germline values: CDR1 SGHRS, CDR2 YFSETQ. The CDR3 is 13 amino acids. V lost 5 bases and J lost 2, with 10 bases in between. CDR3 region: CASRKGPQETQYF. CDR3 coding DNA: TGCGCCAGCAGAAAGGGGCCGCAAGAGACCCAGTACTTC.

The chain joins TRBV28 to TRBJ2-1, with 10 bases fitting TRBD1. The V and J ends lost 7 bases and 7 bases, in that order; junction bases with no gene match: 10. The V gene's germline CDR1 is MDHEN and CDR2 SYDVKM. This CDR3 contains 15 residues. The CDR3 nucleotides read TGTGCCAGCACCCTGTGGGACAGGGGCTCGAATGAGCAGTTCTTC. It codes for CASTLWDRGSNEQFF.

In this sample, this clonotype turned up many times. The chain uses TRBV24-1 and TRBJ2-1; D is uncertain. The CDR3 is made up of 17 amino acids. CDR1 is KGHDR, CDR2 SFDVKD, per germline. V was shortened by 1 base and J by 4 bases, with 16 bases between the two germline ends. CDR3 amino acids: CATSDLRSPDRYNEQFF. The CDR3 nucleotides read TGTGCCACCAGTGATTTAAGGTCTCCAGATCGTTACAATGAGCAGTTCTTC.

The chain joins TRBV6-5 to TRBJ2-1, with a weak D call TRBD1 (5 bases). V was pared by 8 bases and J by 5 bases, with 13 bases between. This CDR3 region has 13 residues. Germline V CDR1 and CDR2: MNHEY, SVGAGI. CDR3 coding DNA: TGTGCCAGCTGTCCGGACATCAACAATGAGCAGTTCTTC. It yields the protein CASCPDINNEQFF.

This clonotype was picked up a small number of times. This chain uses TRBV20-1 with TRBJ2-5, with 7 nucleotides matching TRBD2. Germline lookup yields CDR1 DFQATT and CDR2 SNEGSKA (reference sequence). The J segment lost 4 bases and the V segment lost 6 bases, leaving 8 bases of the junction unmatched. The CDR3 runs to 13 residues. Here the CDR3 reads CSASILAVETQYF. The CDR3 DNA sequence: TGCAGTGCCTCGATTCTAGCGGTAGAGACCCAGTACTTC.

This clonotype was seen at least ten times. CDR3 in DNA: TGTGCCACCAGTGAGTCGGGAGATGGTAGAGATGAGCAGTTCTTC. Its protein is CATSESGDGRDEQFF. The chain has TRBV24-1 and TRBJ2-1, with TRBD2 as a possible D gene (6 bases). Germline V lookup: CDR1 KGHDR, CDR2 SFDVKD. V was shortened by 4 bases and J by 8 bases, with 17 bases between the two germline ends. The CDR3 is 15 residues long.

In this sample, this clonotype turned up a few times. The genes are TRBV11-3 and TRBJ2-1; 7 bases are shared with TRBD1. Germline CDR1 reads SGHNT; CDR2 reads YENEEA. The trim removed 1 base at V and 8 bases at J, leaving 14 bases unmatched. This CDR3 has 17 amino acids. The CDR3 reads CASSLVPQGDDGYEQFF. CDR3 in DNA: TGTGCCAGCAGCTTAGTCCCCCAGGGGGACGACGGTTATGAGCAGTTCTTC.

The chain recombines TRBV6-5 with TRBJ2-7; D unresolved. The CDR3 extends over 15 amino acids. CDR1 and CDR2 (germline): MNHEY, SVGAGI. V lost 0 bases to trimming and J lost 1 base, with 10 bases between them. CDR3 DNA: TGTGCCAGCAGTTACTCGAAAGGCAGTTCCTACGAGCAGTACTTC. Translated: CASSYSKGSSYEQYF.

This clonotype was detected many times. The rearrangement links TRBV4-1 to TRBJ2-4; D not certain. Trimming pared 4 bases from V and 0 bases from J, leaving 19 bases between. Germline assignment: CDR1 MGHRA and CDR2 YSYEKL. CDR3 size: 18 residues. CDR3 in amino acids: CASSRPSSSGSAKNIQYF. In nucleotides, the CDR3 is TGCGCCAGCAGCCGACCCTCCTCAAGTGGGTCAGCCAAAAACATTCAGTACTTC.

This rearrangement joins TRBV12-3 or TRBV12-4 to TRBJ2-7; the D call may be TRBD1 or TRBD2 (5 bases each). V shed 3 bases and J shed 5 bases, with 11 bases lying between them. The CDR3 is 13 residues long. CDR3 sequence: CASSFRGSDEQYF. The CDR3 DNA sequence: TGTGCCAGCAGTTTTAGGGGTAGCGACGAGCAGTACTTC.

This clonotype was seen more than once but under ten times. The chain recombines TRBV12-3 or TRBV12-4 with TRBJ2-2, with 9 positions matching TRBD2. Unmatched junction bases numbered 12, after V lost 8 bases and J lost 5 bases. The CDR3 covers 16 residues. DNA of the CDR3: TGTGCCAGCTACACAATTGGGACTAGCCGTACCGGGGAGCTGTTTTTT. The encoded protein is CASYTIGTSRTGELFF.

The gene calls are TRBV5-1 and TRBJ2-5; weak D call: TRBD1 (6 bases). Trimming removed 3 bases from V and 2 bases from J, with 14 bases in between. CDR1 is SGHRS, CDR2 YFSETQ, per germline. There are 15 residues in the CDR3. DNA of the CDR3: TGCGCCAGCAGCTCCCAGACAGGCCGTCAAGAGACCCAGTACTTC. It is translated as CASSSQTGRQETQYF. Complete variable domain (other parts from reference TRBV5-1 and TRBJ2-5): KAGVTQTPRYLIKTRGQQVTLSCSPISGHRSVSWYQQTPGQGLQFLFEYFSETQRNKGNFPGRFSGRQFSNSRSEMNVSTLELGDSALYLCASSSQTGRQETQYFGPGTRLLVL.

In this sample, this clonotype turned up a few times. This may arise from a read error, as a much more abundant clone is one base away. The chain uses TRBV10-3 and TRBJ2-1; the match to TRBD2 covers 10 bases. The CDR3 consists of 14 residues. Germline V gene data show CDR1 as ENHRY and CDR2 as SYGVKD. The CDR3 DNA sequence: TGTGCCATCCGTGGGGGGACTAGCGTTAATGAGCACTTCTTC. Translated: CAIRGGTSVNEHFF.

A few counts support this clonotype. The CDR3 loop is CASSWGSGSGQPQHF. The CDR3 DNA is TGTGCCAGCAGTTGGGGCTCGGGTTCAGGTCAGCCCCAGCATTTT. The rearrangement links TRBV6-5 to TRBJ1-5; weak D call: TRBD1 (5 bases). V lost 4 bases, J lost 6 bases, and 16 bases lay in between. There are 15 residues in the CDR3. In germline, CDR1 is MNHEY, CDR2 SVGAGI.

This clonotype was counted only a few times. The chain has TRBV11-1 and TRBJ2-7; unclear D gene. CDR3 length: 14 residues. Germline CDR1 and CDR2: SGHAT and FQDESV (reference sequence). V lost 2 bases, J lost 0 bases, and 8 bases lay in between. CDR3 protein: CASSLTGTSYEQYF. CDR3 bases: TGTGCCAGCAGCTTAACGGGTACCTCCTACGAGCAGTACTTC.

The J gene is TRBJ1-3, the V gene TRBV11-3; D not certain. Germline V gene lookup returns CDR1 SGHNT and CDR2 YENEEA. This CDR3 has 14 residues. V was trimmed by 1 base and J by 2 bases, leaving 6 bases between them. CDR3 loop: CASSLVGPGNTIYF. CDR3 nucleotides: TGTGCCAGCAGCTTAGTAGGCCCTGGAAACACCATATATTTT.

This chain uses TRBV19 with TRBJ1-3; D is ambiguous. V was clipped by 7 bases and J by 1 base, with 11 bases between them. Per germline, CDR1 LNHDA and CDR2 SQIVND (reference sequence). This CDR3 is 14 amino acids long. This CDR3 reads CASKPLGSGNTIYF. The CDR3 DNA sequence: TGTGCCAGTAAACCCCTTGGGTCTGGAAACACCATATATTTT.

In this sample, this clonotype turned up many times. The chain has TRBV11-2 and TRBJ1-6; D is uncertain. The germline V gene has CDR1 SGHAT and CDR2 FQNNGV. The CDR3 runs to 15 residues. The germline V and J ends were trimmed by 1 base and 7 bases, with 11 bases remaining between them. The CDR3 coding sequence is TGTGCCAGCAGCTTAGGAGACACCGTAAATTCACCCCTCCACTTT. As protein: CASSLGDTVNSPLHF. Complete variable domain (other parts from reference TRBV11-2 and TRBJ1-6): EAGVAQSPRYKIIEKRQSVAFWCNPISGHATLYWYQQILGQGPKLLIQFQNNGVVDDSQLPKDRFSAERLKGVDSTLKIQPAKLEDSAVYLCASSLGDTVNSPLHFGNGTRLTVT.

This clonotype was counted only a few times. This chain connects TRBV6-1 to TRBJ2-7, with a tentative D call TRBD1 (6 bases). The CDR3 runs 14 residues. V was pared by 5 bases and J by 6 bases, with 17 bases between. Germline V lookup: CDR1 MNHNS, CDR2 SASEGT. CDR3 in DNA: TGTGCCAGCAGTAACCTCGGGGACATTGGCGAGCAGTACGTC. It specifies CASSNLGDIGEQYV.

The chain combines TRBV29-1 with TRBJ1-1, with TRBD1 matching over 7 bases. CDR3 length equals 14 residues. Per the germline V gene, CDR1 is SQVTM and CDR2 is ANQGSEA. Trimming removed 6 bases from V and 0 bases from J; junction bases left unmatched: 7. The CDR3 region is CSVIGQAMNTEAFF. The CDR3 DNA reads TGCAGCGTCATTGGACAGGCGATGAACACTGAAGCTTTCTTT.

This clonotype has only a few counts. This chain links TRBV20-1 with TRBJ1-6; 11 bases line up with TRBD1. There are 15 residues in the CDR3. J lost 8 bases, V lost 4 bases, and 7 bases had no gene match. Germline values: CDR1 DFQATT, CDR2 SNEGSKA (reference sequence). CDR3 nucleotide sequence: TGCAGTGCTACACTAGGACAGGGGGCTTATTCACCCCTCCACTTT. This translates into CSATLGQGAYSPLHF.

The V call is TRBV6-6, the J call TRBJ2-2; 10 bases line up with TRBD2. Trimming took 2 bases from V and 1 from J; bases not matched to a gene: 4. The CDR3 length is 17 residues. CDR1 MNHNY and CDR2 SVGAGI come from the germline V gene (reference sequence). CDR3 protein: CASSYLSGRVNTGELFF. CDR3 nucleotides: TGTGCCAGCAGTTACCTAAGCGGGAGGGTGAACACCGGGGAGCTGTTTTTT.